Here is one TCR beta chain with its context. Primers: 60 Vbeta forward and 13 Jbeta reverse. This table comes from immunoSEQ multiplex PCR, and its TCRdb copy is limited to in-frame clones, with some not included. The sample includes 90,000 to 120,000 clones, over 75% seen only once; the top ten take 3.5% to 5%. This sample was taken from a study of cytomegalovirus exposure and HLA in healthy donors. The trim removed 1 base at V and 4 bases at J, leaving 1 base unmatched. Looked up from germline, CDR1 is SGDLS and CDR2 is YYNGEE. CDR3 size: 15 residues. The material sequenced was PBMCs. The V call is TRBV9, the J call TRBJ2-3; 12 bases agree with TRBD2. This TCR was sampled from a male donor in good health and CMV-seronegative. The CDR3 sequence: CASSVSSGRADTQYF. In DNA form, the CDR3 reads TGTGCCAGCAGCGTATCTAGCGGGAGGGCAGATACGCAGTATTTT.